A single sample gave rise to the 8 T cell receptor beta chains below, sequenced in a study of CDR3 diversity in severe acne. TCRdb independently ran MiXCR on the PCR reads; one entry per CDR3 protein. The table includes around 85,000 distinct CDR3 sequences, under 55% detected once. The specimen was blood. These receptors came from a male donor with severe acne vulgaris.

This clonotype was detected only a few times. The chain recombines TRBV6-4 with TRBJ2-1; TRBD2 matches at 8 bases. J lost 3 bases, V lost 3 bases, and 4 bases had no gene match. The CDR3 loop spans 15 amino acids. The germline CDR1 and CDR2 sequences are MRHNA and SNTAGT. The CDR3 DNA follows: TGTGCCAGCAGTGAGAGAGCGGGAGACTACAATGAGCAGTTCTTC. Protein product: CASSERAGDYNEQFF.

Notes on this clonotype: One junction end does not reproduce the germline sequence, and a read error may be involved. The chain employs TRBV9 and TRBJ2-5; D is possibly TRBD2 (7 bases). The germline gives CDR1 SGDLS, CDR2 YYNGEE. The CDR3 has 15 residues. In nucleotides, the CDR3 is TGTGCCAGCAGCGTAGTGGGGAGGGGGGGGGAGACCCGGTACTTC. Its protein is CASSVVGRGGETRYF.

Within the sample, this clonotype is medium-sized. The CDR3 DNA reads TGCAGCGTTGAAGATGGGGGGTGGCATGAGCAGTTCTTC. It translates to CSVEDGGWHEQFF. V gene TRBV29-1 combines with J gene TRBJ2-1; maybe TRBD2 (6 bases). The germline V gene has CDR1 SQVTM and CDR2 ANQGSEA. The CDR3 runs to 13 residues. V was cut by 0 bases and J by 8 bases, with 11 bases left in between.

The count of this clonotype is one. The rearrangement uses TRBV7-9 and TRBJ2-7; TRBD1 matches at 8 bases. CDR1 is SEHNR and CDR2 is FQNEAQ in the germline V gene (reference sequence). V dropped 5 bases and J dropped 0; count of bases not matched to a gene: 3. The CDR3 covers 14 residues. This CDR3 reads CASSADRGSYEQYF. In DNA form, the CDR3 reads TGTGCCAGCAGCGCTGACAGGGGCTCCTACGAGCAGTACTTC.

This clonotype appeared a few times. J is TRBJ2-5 and V is TRBV5-8; the match to TRBD1 covers 7 bases. CDR1 SGHTS and CDR2 YDEGEE come from the germline V gene. The ends lost 3 bases at V and 10 bases at J; junction bases unmatched: 15. The CDR3 is made up of 15 amino acids. The CDR3 region has the DNA TGTGCCAGCAGCTACCCCACACAGGGGTGGGGGCTCCAGTACTTC. It encodes CASSYPTQGWGLQYF.

This clonotype was found once. One end of the junction varies from germline; a read error may be responsible. The chain uses TRBV4-1 and TRBJ2-6, with D tentatively TRBD1 (5 bases). Germline CDR1 is MGHRA and CDR2 is YSYEKL. CDR3 size: 16 residues. This chain's CDR3 is CASSQEAGSGANVLTF. For the CDR3, the DNA is TGTGCCAGCAGCCAAGAGGCAGGGTCTGGGGCCAACGTCCTGACTTTC.

This clonotype showed up just a few times. The gene calls are TRBV12-3 or TRBV12-4 and TRBJ1-3, with 11 bases fitting TRBD1. The CDR3 length is 18 residues. The junction had 13 bases not matched to a gene; V was cut back by 6 bases and J by 3 bases. CDR3 nucleotides: TGTGCCAGCAGGGGCACGGACAGGGGGCGTTTCGGTGGAAACACCATATATTTT. Translation: CASRGTDRGRFGGNTIYF.

In its sample, this clonotype was seen many times. The gene calls are TRBV5-8 and TRBJ2-1; 10 bases map to TRBD1. This CDR3 spans 17 amino acids. Germline loops: CDR1 SGHTS, CDR2 YDEGEE. Losses at the gene ends were 1 base for V and 10 bases for J; bases not matched to a gene: 14. The CDR3 protein is CASSLINARQGALEQFF. Written as DNA, the CDR3 is TGTGCCAGCAGCTTGATCAACGCCCGACAGGGGGCATTGGAGCAGTTCTTC.